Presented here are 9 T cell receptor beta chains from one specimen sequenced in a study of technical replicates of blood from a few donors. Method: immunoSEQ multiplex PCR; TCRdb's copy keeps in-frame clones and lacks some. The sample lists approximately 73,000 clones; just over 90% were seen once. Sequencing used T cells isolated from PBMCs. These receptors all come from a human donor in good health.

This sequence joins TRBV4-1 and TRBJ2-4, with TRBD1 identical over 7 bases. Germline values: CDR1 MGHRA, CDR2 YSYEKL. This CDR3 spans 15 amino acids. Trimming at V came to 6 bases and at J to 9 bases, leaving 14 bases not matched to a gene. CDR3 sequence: CASRYFLGQDAIQYF. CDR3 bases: TGCGCCAGCAGATACTTCCTCGGACAGGACGCCATTCAGTACTTC.

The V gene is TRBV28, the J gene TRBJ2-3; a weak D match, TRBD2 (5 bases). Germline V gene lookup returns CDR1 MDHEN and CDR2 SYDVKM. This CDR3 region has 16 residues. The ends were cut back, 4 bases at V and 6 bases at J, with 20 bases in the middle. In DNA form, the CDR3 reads TGTGCCAGCAGTTCGGGGTCGGTACGTTTGCAGGATACGCAGTATTTT. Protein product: CASSSGSVRLQDTQYF.

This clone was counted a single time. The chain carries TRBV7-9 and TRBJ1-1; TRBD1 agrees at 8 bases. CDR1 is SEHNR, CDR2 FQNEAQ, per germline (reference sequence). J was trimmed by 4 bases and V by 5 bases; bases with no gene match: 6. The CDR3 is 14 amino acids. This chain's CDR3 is CASSDQGASTEAFF. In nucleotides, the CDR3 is TGTGCCAGCAGCGACCAGGGGGCAAGCACTGAAGCTTTCTTT.

CDR3 region: CASRPVEDEQYF. The CDR3 DNA sequence: TGTGCCAGCAGACCGGTCGAGGACGAGCAGTACTTC. V and J are TRBV28 and TRBJ2-7; D is unclear. Germline-derived CDR1 and CDR2 are MDHEN and SYDVKM. This CDR3 region has 12 residues. V was shortened by 6 bases and J by 5 bases, with 11 bases between the two germline ends. The full variable domain, in which reference TRBV28 and TRBJ2-7 provide the parts outside the CDR3, is DVKVTQSSRYLVKRTGEKVFLECVQDMDHENMFWYRQDPGLGLRLIYFSYDVKMKEKGDIPEGYSVSREKKERFSLILESASTNQTSMYLCASRPVEDEQYFGPGTRLTVT.

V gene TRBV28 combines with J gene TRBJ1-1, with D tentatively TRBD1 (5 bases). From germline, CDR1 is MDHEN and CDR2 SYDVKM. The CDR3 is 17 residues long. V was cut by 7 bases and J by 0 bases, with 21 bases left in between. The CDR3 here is CASTSFRLQALNTEAFF. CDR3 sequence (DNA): TGTGCCAGCACCTCATTTAGGTTACAGGCCTTGAACACTGAAGCTTTCTTT.

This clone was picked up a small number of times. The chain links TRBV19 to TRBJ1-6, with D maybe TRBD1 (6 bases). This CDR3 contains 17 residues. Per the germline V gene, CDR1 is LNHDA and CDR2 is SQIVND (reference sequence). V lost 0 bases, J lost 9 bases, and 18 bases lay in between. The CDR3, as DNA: TGTGCCAGTAGTATAGATCAACCGGGGGGCGCCAGTTCACCCCTCCACTTT. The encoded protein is CASSIDQPGGASSPLHF.

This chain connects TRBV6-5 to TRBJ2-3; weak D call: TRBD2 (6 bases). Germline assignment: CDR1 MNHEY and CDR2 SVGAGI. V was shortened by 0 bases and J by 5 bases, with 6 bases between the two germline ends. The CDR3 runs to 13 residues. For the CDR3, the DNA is TGTGCCAGCAGTTACTCAGCGGGAGATACGCAGTATTTT. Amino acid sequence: CASSYSAGDTQYF.

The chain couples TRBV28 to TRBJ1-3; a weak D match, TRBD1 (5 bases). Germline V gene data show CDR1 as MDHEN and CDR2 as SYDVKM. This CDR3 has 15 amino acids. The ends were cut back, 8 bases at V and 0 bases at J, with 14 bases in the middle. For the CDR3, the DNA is TGTGCCAGCGGAATGACAGTTCACTCTGGAAACACCATATATTTT. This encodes CASGMTVHSGNTIYF.

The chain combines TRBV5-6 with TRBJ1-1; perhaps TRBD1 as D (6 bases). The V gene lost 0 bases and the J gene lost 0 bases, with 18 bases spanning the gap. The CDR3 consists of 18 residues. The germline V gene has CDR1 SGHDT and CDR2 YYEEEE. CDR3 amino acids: CASSLGGQMESLNTEAFF. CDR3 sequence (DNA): TGTGCCAGCAGCTTGGGTGGACAGATGGAGTCATTGAACACTGAAGCTTTCTTT.